This TCR beta chain was profiled in a study of PD-1 blockade in classical Hodgkin lymphoma. Overall study results and limits: Diversity similar to that of newly diagnosed patients was seen at baseline in complete responders.

Clones were sequenced by immunoSEQ multiplex PCR, and TCRdb holds only the in-frame ones, with some missing. The table includes about 15,000 clones, 89% detected once. Time point: cycle 4 day 1 (C4D1), after more than 5 weeks of nivolumab. Each patient experienced a relapse that followed autologous stem cell transplantation, and brentuximab vedotin exposure varied. Researchers pulled CD8+ T cells out of thawed PBMCs using magnetic negative selection. Patients had relapsed/refractory classical Hodgkin lymphoma with complete response, partial response or progressive disease as best response. The CDR3 is made up of 15 amino acids. CDR1 is ENHRY and CDR2 is SYGVKD in the germline V gene. The J segment lost 1 base and the V segment lost 6 bases, leaving 7 bases of the junction unmatched. A remark on this clone: Its antigen is as yet unknown.

The TCR originated in a human donor with classical Hodgkin lymphoma. The chain combines TRBV10-3 with TRBJ1-2, with 8 bases aligning to TRBD1. Sequencing used CD8+ T cells from blood, obtained before the fourth cycle of nivolumab. The CDR3 DNA follows: TGTGCCATCAGACCAGGGGGCGAGGTTAACTATGGCTACACCTTC. Protein: CAIRPGGEVNYGYTF.